A selection of T cell receptor beta chains follows, all from one sample in a study of T cells in tumors after PD-1 blockade. The protocol was immunoSEQ multiplex PCR, while the TCRdb copy is restricted to in-frame clones and leaves out a portion. The data show 14,000 to 15,000 clones, roughly 80% seen once. Specimen: PBMCs, collected after anti-PD-1 treatment. These receptors all come from a human donor with basal cell carcinoma. The conserved cysteine and the conserved F or W are not part of the CDR3 here.

TRBV4-1,TRBJ2-2,ASSQDRSSGGFSRGAV
TRBV3-1/TRBV3-2,TRBJ2-7,ASSQVGGLAAYEQY
TRBV7-2,TRBJ1-2,ASSRGDSLLDGYT
TRBV13,TRBJ2-5,ASSPGSGGGSETQY
TRBV2,TRBJ2-1,ATSDGGAGVGSSYNEQF
TRBV19,TRBJ2-3,ASKGGAGGHPSTDTQY
TRBV9,TRBJ2-3,ASSPTRDLRTDTQY
TRBV19,TRBJ2-2,ASTDWGASGIQAGELF
TRBV10-2,TRBJ1-2,ASKQGGYGYT
TRBV7-6,TRBJ2-7,ASSLGFRDREYEQY
TRBV7-2,TRBJ1-1,ASSAQVMGTEAF
TRBV6-2/TRBV6-3,TRBJ2-1,ASSPRVYNEQF
TRBV6-5,TRBJ2-1,ASSLGQGPYNEQF
TRBV7-2,TRBJ1-3,ASRADGNTIY
TRBV6-1,TRBJ2-5,ASSERAGGVEETQY
TRBV4-1,TRBJ2-2,ASSQDGETPRGDTGELF
TRBV9,TRBJ2-7,ASSATDRVYEQY
TRBV7-9,TRBJ2-7,ASSLVNRETYEQY
TRBV5-4,TRBJ2-7,ASSLVGTPYEQY
TRBV5-3,TRBJ1-5,ARSARDSYQPQH
TRBV19,TRBJ2-6,ASSTKLSGANVLT
TRBV2,TRBJ2-1,ASRYGGARVGSSYNEQF
TRBV9,TRBJ2-5,ASSVGAEKQETQY
TRBV6-2/TRBV6-3,TRBJ1-5,ASSYSGGNQPQH
TRBV5-4,TRBJ2-1,ASSLDQATYNEQF
TRBV6-5,TRBJ1-2,ASRPRQTRYGYT
TRBV29-1,TRBJ2-5,SVDSQETQY
TRBV5-1,TRBJ1-3,ASSLSSGSGNTIY
TRBV7-3,TRBJ1-1,ASSVDSMNTEAF
TRBV11-1,TRBJ2-4,ASSPWAGGINIQY
TRBV27,TRBJ1-6,ASRPGQGFSPLH
TRBV18,TRBJ2-2,ASSPDTNTGELF
TRBV6-5,TRBJ2-7,ATRGGSYEQY
TRBV7-2,TRBJ1-1,ASSSRTGNTEAF
TRBV7-3,TRBJ2-1,ASSPRLAGNSSYNEQF
TRBV2,TRBJ2-2,ASSPLAVGELF
TRBV2,TRBJ1-1,ASRATGENTEAF
TRBV3-1/TRBV3-2,TRBJ2-7,ASSPPGLVGEQY
TRBV7-3,TRBJ2-4,ASSLTGGNIQY
TRBV25-1,TRBJ1-1,ASRGRLNTEAF
TRBV9,TRBJ2-7,ASSPQGGGPYEQY
TRBV4-1,TRBJ1-4,ASSQTLNEKLF
TRBV6-5,TRBJ2-7,ASTDAYEQY
TRBV3-1/TRBV3-2,TRBJ2-7,ASSPESGRAYEQY
TRBV24-1,TRBJ2-5,ATSEGLVAGGIGETQY
TRBV18,TRBJ2-3,ASSLQGGPTDTQY
TRBV19,TRBJ1-3,ASSSSGYSGNTIY